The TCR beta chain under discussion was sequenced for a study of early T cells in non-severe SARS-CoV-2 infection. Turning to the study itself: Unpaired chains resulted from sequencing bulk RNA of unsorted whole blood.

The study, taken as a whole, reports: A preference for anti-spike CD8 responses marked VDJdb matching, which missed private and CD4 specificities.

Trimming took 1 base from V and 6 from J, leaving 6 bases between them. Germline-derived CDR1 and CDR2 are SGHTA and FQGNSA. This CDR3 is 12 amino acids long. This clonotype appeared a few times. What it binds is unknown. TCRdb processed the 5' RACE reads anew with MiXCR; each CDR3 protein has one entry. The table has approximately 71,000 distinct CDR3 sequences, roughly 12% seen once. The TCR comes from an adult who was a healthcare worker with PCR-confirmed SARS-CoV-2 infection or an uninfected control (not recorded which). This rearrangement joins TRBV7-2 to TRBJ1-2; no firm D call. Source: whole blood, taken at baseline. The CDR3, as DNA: TGTGCCAGCAGCTTAGATGGTAATGGCTACACCTTC. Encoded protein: CASSLDGNGYTF.